This paragraph covers one T cell receptor (beta chain) sequence. This specimen belongs to a study of response to subunit inactivated influenza vaccine. TCRdb fed the RT-PCR reads into MiXCR, producing one record per CDR3 protein. In the table there are about 520,000 distinct CDR3 sequences, less than 30% of which are singletons. CDR3 size: 12 residues. V lost 0 bases to trimming and J lost 8 bases, with 7 bases between them. Germline V gives CDR1 DFQATT, CDR2 SNEGSKA (reference sequence). The chain employs TRBV20-1 and TRBJ1-4, with unresolved D. The sequence came from a man aged 50-59 years who received an inactivated influenza vaccine. Source: CD4+ T cells sorted from PBMCs, taken 4 to 6 days after vaccination. The CDR3, as DNA: TGCAGTGCTAGAGATTTGGGAGAAAAACTGTTTTTT. This encodes CSARDLGEKLFF.